This passage covers 29 T cell receptor beta chains from one sample sequenced in a study of T cell responses to AZD1222 COVID-19 vaccine. TCRdb's table, derived via immunoSEQ multiplex PCR, lists solely in-frame clones and lacks some. Of 90,000 to 150,000 clones in the sample, approximately 90% are singletons; the top ten hold less than 4%. The sequenced sample was peripheral blood, obtained 28 days after the second AZD1222 dose. Source of these receptors: an adult who received the AZD1222 COVID-19 vaccine.

This chain joins TRBV4-2 and TRBJ1-2; D gene ambiguous. The CDR3 consists of 13 residues. From germline, CDR1 is LGHNA and CDR2 YNFKEQ. Between the trimmed V and J ends, which lost 0 bases and 4 bases, there was a span of 6 bases. The DNA of the CDR3 is TGTGCCAGCAGCCAAGATACCAGCTATGGCTACACCTTC. It yields the protein CASSQDTSYGYTF.

The chain uses TRBV6-4 and TRBJ2-1; 7 nucleotides match TRBD2. V was clipped by 0 bases and J by 8 bases; unmatched bases: 7. CDR1 and CDR2 (germline): MRHNA, SNTAGT. The CDR3 runs to 15 residues. The CDR3 sequence is CASSDSGGSSHEQFF. In DNA form, the CDR3 reads TGTGCCAGCAGTGACTCGGGCGGGAGTAGTCATGAGCAGTTCTTC.

The gene calls are TRBV7-3 and TRBJ2-1, with 8 bases that match TRBD1. CDR3 size: 14 residues. Germline V CDR1 and CDR2: SGHTA, FQGTGA. V shed 5 bases and J 7 bases; nucleotides not matched to a gene: 7. CDR3 in amino acids: CASSPSDRANEQFF. CDR3 DNA sequence: TGTGCCAGCAGCCCCTCGGACAGGGCGAATGAGCAGTTCTTC.

As to this clone: Different DNA sequences within this sample yield the same CDR3. J is TRBJ2-5 and V is TRBV28, with D possibly called TRBD1 or TRBD2 (5 bases each). This CDR3 has 13 residues. Trimming took 2 bases from V and 1 from J, leaving 5 bases between them. Per germline, CDR1 MDHEN and CDR2 SYDVKM. The CDR3 is CASSLGGQETQYF. The CDR3 nucleotides read TGTGCCAGCAGTTTAGGGGGCCAAGAGACCCAGTACTTC.

The genes are TRBV25-1 and TRBJ1-2; D is undetermined. Trimming pared 3 bases from V and 7 bases from J, leaving 12 bases between. Germline V gene data show CDR1 as MGHDK and CDR2 as SYGVNS. The CDR3 has 13 residues. The CDR3 is CASSEGGYFGYTF. The CDR3 coding sequence is TGTGCCAGCAGTGAGGGTGGGTACTTTGGCTACACCTTC.

This chain connects TRBV12-5 to TRBJ2-6; no firm D call. This CDR3 has 16 amino acids. The germline V gene encodes CDR1 LGHNT and CDR2 FRNRAP. V was pared by 1 base and J by 0 bases, with 7 bases between. CDR3 loop: CASGLEPGSGANVLTF. In DNA form, the CDR3 reads TGTGCTAGTGGTTTGGAACCGGGCTCTGGGGCCAACGTCCTGACTTTC.

The V gene is TRBV19, the J gene TRBJ1-1; tentatively, D is TRBD1 (6 bases). CDR1 and CDR2 (germline): LNHDA, SQIVND (reference sequence). With 4 bases removed from V and 0 bases from J, the gap between germline ends came to 15 bases. This CDR3 spans 16 amino acids. The CDR3 nucleotides read TGTGCCAGTAGTACTCCAGGCGACAGGATGAACACTGAAGCTTTCTTT. It translates to CASSTPGDRMNTEAFF.

The chain recombines TRBV7-9 with TRBJ2-1; 13 bases fit TRBD2. Trimming cost V 7 bases and J 2 bases; bases outside gene matches: 8. The length of the CDR3 is 17 residues. The germline CDR1 and CDR2 sequences are SEHNR and FQNEAQ (reference sequence). The CDR3 DNA reads TGTGCCAGCACCGGGACTAGCGGGAAGGAAGCCTACAATGAGCAGTTCTTC. Its translation is CASTGTSGKEAYNEQFF.

The CDR3 coding sequence is TGTGCCAGTAGTTTTTTAGGGGTCAGCATTAACACTGAAGCTTTCTTT. It encodes CASSFLGVSINTEAFF. This rearrangement joins TRBV19 to TRBJ1-1; tentatively, D is TRBD1 (5 bases). V was pared by 5 bases and J by 2 bases, with 18 bases between. CDR3 size: 16 residues. Looked up from germline, CDR1 is LNHDA and CDR2 is SQIVND (reference sequence).

The chain is built from TRBV10-3 and TRBJ1-1; no clear D gene. The CDR3 length is 13 residues. The ends were cut back, 0 bases at V and 5 bases at J, with 7 bases in the middle. Germline V gives CDR1 ENHRY, CDR2 SYGVKD. CDR3 nucleotides: TGTGCCATCAGTGAGTCGGAGTCGACTGAAGCTTTCTTT. It specifies CAISESESTEAFF.

Here the CDR3 DNA reads TGTGCCAGCAGCTTAGAGGGGGACGGGGGCACTGAAGCTTTCTTT. Its translation is CASSLEGDGGTEAFF. This sequence joins TRBV11-2 and TRBJ1-1, with a weak D call TRBD1 (5 bases). The germline V and J ends were trimmed by 0 bases and 4 bases, with 12 bases remaining between them. Germline assignment: CDR1 SGHAT and CDR2 FQNNGV. The CDR3 is made up of 15 amino acids. Looking up the rest from reference TRBV11-2 and TRBJ1-1 gives the full variable domain: EAGVAQSPRYKIIEKRQSVAFWCNPISGHATLYWYQQILGQGPKLLIQFQNNGVVDDSQLPKDRFSAERLKGVDSTLKIQPAKLEDSAVYLCASSLEGDGGTEAFFGQGTRLTVV.

As DNA, the CDR3 is TGTGCCAGCAGCCGACCGGGACTAGCGAGGAACACCGGGGAGCTGTTTTTT. Translation gives CASSRPGLARNTGELFF. This chain uses TRBV6-2 or TRBV6-3 with TRBJ2-2; TRBD2 matches at 10 bases. Germline V gene lookup returns CDR1 MNHEY and CDR2 SVGEGT. This CDR3 contains 17 residues. J lost 1 base, V lost 6 bases, and 8 bases had no gene match.

The V and J genes are TRBV19 and TRBJ2-3; the D gene is possibly TRBD2 (7 bases). V was clipped by 11 bases and J by 4 bases, with 13 bases between them. The germline CDR1 and CDR2 sequences are LNHDA and SQIVND (reference sequence). This CDR3 comprises 12 residues. DNA for the CDR3: TGTGCCCGGGGGGCGGCCTCAGATACGCAGTATTTT. Residues: CARGAASDTQYF.

DNA of the CDR3: TGTGCCAGCAGCCCCCACAGAGCTTCCTACGAGCAGTACTTC. Protein product: CASSPHRASYEQYF. This chain connects TRBV9 to TRBJ2-7, with D hard to call. Germline values: CDR1 SGDLS, CDR2 YYNGEE. The CDR3 extends over 14 amino acids. Trimming left V 4 bases short and J 1 base short, with 12 bases between. Variable domain in full (rest from reference TRBV9 and TRBJ2-7): DSGVTQTPKHLITATGQRVTLRCSPRSGDLSVYWYQQSLDQGLQFLIQYYNGEERAKGNILERFSAQQFPDLHSELNLSSLELGDSALYFCASSPHRASYEQYFGPGTRLTVT.

This sequence joins TRBV7-2 and TRBJ1-4; tentative D call: TRBD1 (6 bases). Trimming pared 5 bases from V and 0 bases from J, leaving 13 bases between. Germline assignment: CDR1 SGHTA and CDR2 FQGNSA. CDR3 length equals 16 residues. The CDR3 nucleotides are TGTGCCAGCAGCCCGAAACAGGGATCAACTAATGAAAAACTGTTTTTT. Translated, it gives CASSPKQGSTNEKLFF.

This chain joins TRBV7-3 and TRBJ1-5; D is unclear. Per germline, CDR1 SGHTA and CDR2 FQGTGA. V shed 2 bases and J shed 4 bases, with 9 bases lying between them. This CDR3 has 14 amino acids. The CDR3 DNA is TGTGCCAGCAGCTTACAGCCGGGGAATCAGCCCCAGCATTTT. It translates to CASSLQPGNQPQHF.

The V call is TRBV9, the J call TRBJ1-1; 7 positions match TRBD1. This CDR3 is 17 amino acids long. J lost 0 bases, V lost 4 bases, and 12 bases had no gene match. Germline V CDR1 and CDR2: SGDLS, YYNGEE. The CDR3 loop is CASSSDRDFIMNTEAFF. CDR3 nucleotide sequence: TGTGCCAGCAGCTCCGACAGGGACTTTATCATGAACACTGAAGCTTTCTTT.

The chain employs TRBV6-2 or TRBV6-3 and TRBJ2-3; 9 bases fit TRBD2. This CDR3 has 15 amino acids. Germline V CDR1 and CDR2: MNHEY, SVGEGT. Trimming took 6 bases from V and 5 from J; bases not matched to a gene: 9. The CDR3 DNA reads TGTGCCAGCAGCAAATTAGCGGGAGAGTTAGATACGCAGTATTTT. It translates to CASSKLAGELDTQYF.

CDR3 bases: TGTGCCAGTAGTACACAGGGGGCGAACTATGGCTACACCTTC. This encodes CASSTQGANYGYTF. This chain links TRBV19 with TRBJ1-2; TRBD1 matches 9 bases. After removal of 4 bases from V and 2 bases from J, the junction contained 2 bases not matched to a gene. Germline loops: CDR1 LNHDA, CDR2 SQIVND (reference sequence). This CDR3 is built from 14 residues.

V gene TRBV4-3 combines with J gene TRBJ2-5; possibly TRBD2 for D (5 bases). The germline V gene encodes CDR1 LGHNA and CDR2 YSLEER. Trimming removed 1 base at V and 7 bases at J, with 13 bases between. The CDR3 extends over 14 amino acids. DNA of the CDR3: TGCGCCAGCAGCCAAGTTGGGAATGAGGGGACCCAGTACTTC. This gives the protein CASSQVGNEGTQYF.

The rearrangement uses TRBV27 and TRBJ1-1; unclear D gene. The CDR3 extends over 14 amino acids. Trimming removed 3 bases at V and 0 bases at J, with 8 bases between. Per the germline V gene, CDR1 is MNHEY and CDR2 is SMNVEV (reference sequence). The CDR3 here is CASSFRNMNTEAFF. Written as DNA, the CDR3 is TGTGCCAGCAGTTTTCGGAATATGAACACTGAAGCTTTCTTT.

The chain has TRBV5-4 and TRBJ1-5, with 7 bases aligning to TRBD1. The V gene's germline CDR1 is SGHNT and CDR2 YYREEE (reference sequence). Trimming cost V 0 bases and J 4 bases; bases outside gene matches: 4. The CDR3 is 15 amino acids. In DNA form, the CDR3 reads TGTGCCAGCAGCTTGGGGGGACAGTTTAATCAGCCCCAGCATTTT. This codes for CASSLGGQFNQPQHF.

The V call is TRBV5-1, the J call TRBJ2-5; weak D call: TRBD1 (6 bases). Germline assignment: CDR1 SGHRS and CDR2 YFSETQ. V lost 3 bases to trimming and J lost 4 bases, with 13 bases between them. This CDR3 has 14 amino acids. CDR3 DNA sequence: TGCGCCAGCAGCTCGCCACAGGGATCAGAGACCCAGTACTTC. Translating gives CASSSPQGSETQYF.

This clone was observed once. V usage is TRBV27 and J usage is TRBJ1-3; TRBD1 is a possible D gene (6 bases). Between the trimmed V and J ends, which lost 5 bases and 4 bases, there was a span of 15 bases. The CDR3 sequence is 15 residues long. Germline V gives CDR1 MNHEY, CDR2 SMNVEV (reference sequence). The CDR3 sequence is CASSPVGGLGNTIYF. The DNA for the CDR3 is TGTGCCAGCAGTCCTGTCGGGGGCCTAGGAAACACCATATATTTT.

The chain carries TRBV6-2 or TRBV6-3 and TRBJ1-1; D remains unclear. This CDR3 has 16 amino acids. V lost 0 bases and J 3 bases, leaving 14 bases between the germline ends. CDR1 and CDR2 from the germline V gene are MNHEY and SVGEGT. The CDR3 protein is CASSYSWASRDTEAFF. For the CDR3, the DNA is TGTGCCAGCAGTTACTCCTGGGCCTCGAGGGACACTGAAGCTTTCTTT.

V and J are TRBV15 and TRBJ2-2; D gene ambiguous. The CDR3 totals 15 residues. V was trimmed by 1 base and J by 1 base, leaving 7 bases between them. Germline loops: CDR1 LNHNV, CDR2 YYDKDF (reference sequence). CDR3 coding DNA: TGTGCCACCAGCAGAGGGGCGATGAACACCGGGGAGCTGTTTTTT. It is translated as CATSRGAMNTGELFF.

This chain joins TRBV6-5 and TRBJ1-1; a possible D gene is TRBD1 (6 bases). Between the trimmed V and J ends, which lost 2 bases and 0 bases, there was a span of 10 bases. The CDR3 length is 15 residues. Germline CDR1 and CDR2: MNHEY and SVGAGI. The CDR3 DNA reads TGTGCCAGCAGTTACGGGGGGCTGGTGAACACTGAAGCTTTCTTT. Amino acid sequence: CASSYGGLVNTEAFF.

This rearrangement joins TRBV20-1 to TRBJ1-5; a possible D gene is TRBD1 (6 bases). Germline V gene lookup returns CDR1 DFQATT and CDR2 SNEGSKA (reference sequence). This CDR3 spans 14 amino acids. The V end was cut by 3 bases, the J end by 3 bases, with 12 bases between. The CDR3 region has the DNA TGCAGTGCTAGTGGAACAGGGACCAATCAGCCCCAGCATTTT. Residues: CSASGTGTNQPQHF.

This clone was observed a single time. V and J are TRBV11-2 and TRBJ2-6; no firm D call. Trimming left V 2 bases short and J 2 bases short, with 13 bases between. Per germline, CDR1 SGHAT and CDR2 FQNNGV. The CDR3 spans 17 residues. CDR3 in amino acids: CASSLRPPVPGANVLTF. The DNA of the CDR3 is TGTGCCAGCAGCTTAAGACCCCCGGTCCCTGGGGCCAACGTCCTGACTTTC. The complete variable domain, with remaining parts taken from reference TRBV11-2 and TRBJ2-6, reads EAGVAQSPRYKIIEKRQSVAFWCNPISGHATLYWYQQILGQGPKLLIQFQNNGVVDDSQLPKDRFSAERLKGVDSTLKIQPAKLEDSAVYLCASSLRPPVPGANVLTFGAGSRLTVL.